This TCR beta chain was documented in a study of blood T cell repertoires in COVID-19. Cohorts were determined from participant-reported clinical history. The germline CDR1 and CDR2 sequences are LGHDT and YNNKEL (reference sequence). J was trimmed by 1 base and V by 0 bases; bases with no gene match: 6. The CDR3 has 18 residues. In the original analysis: The authors estimated nucleated cell counts from reference gene primer amplification. Repertoires were generated with immunoSEQ multiplex PCR, while TCRdb's copy carries only in-frame clones and drops some. The V and J calls and the clone size are those of that table, but D and trimming were determined from the DNA. The sample shows hundreds of thousands of clones, 87% of them seen only once.

Sequences were obtained from PBMCs or T cells enriched from blood (not recorded which). The chain is built from TRBV3-1 (or the pseudogene TRBV3-2) and TRBJ2-1, with 10 bases aligning to TRBD2. This sequence originates from a young woman who had recovered from COVID-19. DNA for the CDR3: TGTGCCAGCAGCCAAGATCTCCAACTAGCGGGGTCCTACAATGAGCAGTTCTTC. It codes for CASSQDLQLAGSYNEQFF.